This TCR beta chain derives from a study of blood T cell repertoires in COVID-19. The overall study: PBMCs, B-cell-depleted T cells, or T cells provided the cDNA or gDNA that made up the material.

Recovered participants had two consecutive negative NP/OP PCR tests, healthcare professional clearance, or symptom resolution. Under the authors' procedure: Estimated nucleated cell counts came from reference gene primer amplification. Libraries were prepared by immunoSEQ multiplex PCR; TCRdb keeps only in-frame clonotypes and omits some of them. The V and J calls and the clone size are those of that table, but D and trimming were determined from the DNA. Among hundreds of thousands of clones listed, roughly 87% were seen once. Germline loops: CDR1 LGHNA, CDR2 YSLEER. The junction had 2 bases not matched to a gene; V was cut back by 1 base and J by 0 bases. The CDR3 is 16 residues long.

This rearrangement joins TRBV4-3 to TRBJ2-1; the match to TRBD2 covers 8 bases. Sequencing was carried out using PBMCs or T cells enriched from blood (not recorded which). The clonotype was recovered from a young woman who had recovered from COVID-19. CDR3 in DNA: TGCGCCAGCAGCCAAGCACTAGCGGACTCCTACAATGAGCAGTTCTTC. Residues: CASSQALADSYNEQFF.